A selection of T cell receptor beta chains follows, all from one sample in a study of T cell responses to AZD1222 COVID-19 vaccine. Assay: immunoSEQ multiplex PCR; the TCRdb copy retains only in-frame clones and omits some. This sample has around 250,000 clones, with just over 90% found just once. The sample consisted of peripheral blood, taken on day 0 of AZD1222 vaccination. These receptors all come from an adult in good health. Each CDR3 is given with its conserved first and last residue. The D gene is left open where the match is weak.

>TRBD2|TRBV6-5|TRBJ2-7
TGTGCCAGCAGTTCCCCCCGGGGGGGGTCCTACGAGCAGTACTTC
CASSSPRGGSYEQYF
>.|TRBV4-3|TRBJ2-1
TGCGCCAGCAGCCGCAAGGGGGGTAGTGAGGGGTCCTACTACAATGAGCAGTTCTTC
CASSRKGGSEGSYYNEQFF
>.|TRBV9|TRBJ2-1
TGTGCCAGCAGCGTAGGGCTCTCCAGCTCCTACAATGAGCAGTTCTTC
CASSVGLSSSYNEQFF
>TRBD1|TRBV9|TRBJ2-2
TGTGCCAGCAGCCCAGGACAGGGGACTTCCTCCGGGGAGCTGTTTTTT
CASSPGQGTSSGELFF
>.|TRBV19|TRBJ1-2
TGTGCCAGTAGTATAGAAGTCAACTATGGCTACACCTTC
CASSIEVNYGYTF
>TRBD1|TRBV14|TRBJ2-1
TGTGCCAGCAGCCCCCCGGGACAGGGGCCAGGAGAGCAGTTCTTC
CASSPPGQGPGEQFF
>.|TRBV19|TRBJ1-1
TGTGCCAGTATTCGGGGAGCGAACACTGAAGCTTTCTTT
CASIRGANTEAFF
>.|TRBV30|TRBJ1-3
TGTGCCTGGAGGATCTTCTCTGGAAACACCATATATTTT
CAWRIFSGNTIYF
>TRBD1|TRBV4-1|TRBJ2-2
TGCGCCAGCAGCCTACAGGGGATCGCCGGGGAGCTGTTTTTT
CASSLQGIAGELFF
>TRBD2|TRBV7-2|TRBJ2-2
TGTGCCAGCAGCTTAAATAGCGGGACTAACACCGGGGAGCTGTTTTTT
CASSLNSGTNTGELFF
>TRBD1|TRBV5-6|TRBJ2-7
TGTGCCAGCAGCTTGCTGGACAGGGACGGATACGAGCAGTACTTC
CASSLLDRDGYEQYF